The clone carrying this T cell receptor (beta chain) was seen a few times. This specimen belongs to a study of blood T cell repertoires in COVID-19. This CDR3 is 14 amino acids long. The germline V gene has CDR1 ENHRY and CDR2 SYGVKD. V lost 7 bases and J lost 7, with 19 bases in between. Clones were read by immunoSEQ multiplex PCR, and TCRdb kept only the in-frame ones, dropping some. The repertoire consists of over 300,000 clones, with 86% occurring once and the leading ten covering around 1.7%. The chain has TRBV10-3 and TRBJ2-5, with a tentative D call TRBD2 (6 bases). Sequencing used peripheral blood. This sequence originates from a woman aged 45 to 65 with acute or convalescent COVID-19. The CDR3 DNA is TGTGCCATCAAATTCGACGGGAGTGTCGGGACCCAGTACTTC. Its protein product is CAIKFDGSVGTQYF.